This TCR beta chain was recovered during a study of T cell changes during pregnancy in multiple sclerosis. Libraries were prepared by immunoSEQ multiplex PCR; TCRdb keeps only in-frame clonotypes and omits some of them. The sample contains 88,000 or so clones, roughly 94% of which appear only once. The CDR3 contains 16 residues. Germline CDR1 and CDR2: LNHDA and SQIVND (reference sequence). Trimming removed 6 bases from V and 0 bases from J, with 15 bases in between. The sequencing used peripheral blood, collected before pregnancy. The gene calls are TRBV19 and TRBJ1-3, with D possibly TRBD1 on 5 matching bases. The source is a female donor with multiple sclerosis, enrolled in a pregnancy study. The CDR3 here is CASSLKQANSGNTIYF. DNA for the CDR3: TGTGCCAGTAGCCTTAAACAGGCAAACTCTGGAAACACCATATATTTT.